Listed below are T cell receptor beta chains from one sample, sequenced in a study of blood T cells in healthy people across ages. TCRdb independently ran MiXCR on the 5' RACE reads; one entry per CDR3 protein. The sample yields some 1.4 million distinct CDR3 sequences, around two fifths seen once. The sequencing input was blood. These receptors all stem from a young woman in good health. The CDR3 runs from the conserved cysteine through the conserved F or W. The D gene is left open where the match is weak. Part of the rows lack a size; the others show once, few, many or a class for expanded clones.

D: .; size: once; J: TRBJ2-5; V: TRBV7-9; DNA: TGTGCCGGCAGCTTCGACGCGTCCCAAGAGACCCAGTACTTC; CDR3: CAGSFDASQETQYF
D: TRBD1; size: .; J: TRBJ2-3; V: TRBV27; DNA: TGTGCCAGCAGTTTGAACAGGGGTGGCACAGATACGCAGTATTTT; CDR3: CASSLNRGGTDTQYF
D: .; size: .; J: TRBJ2-7; V: TRBV7-9; DNA: TGTGCCAGCAGCCGGGATCCGAGTCGGGAAGAGCAGTACTTC; CDR3: CASSRDPSREEQYF
D: TRBD1; size: few; J: TRBJ1-2; V: TRBV12-3/TRBV12-4; DNA: TGTGCCAGCAGCCACAGGGGCGCCTATGGCTACACCTTC; CDR3: CASSHRGAYGYTF
D: TRBD1; size: .; J: TRBJ1-1; V: TRBV5-1; DNA: TGCGCCAGCTATAGGGACAGCAACACTGAAGCTTTCTTT; CDR3: CASYRDSNTEAFF
D: TRBD2; size: .; J: TRBJ2-1; V: TRBV10-3; DNA: TGTGCCATCAGTCAACTGGGACTAGCGGGGGGGTTAGGTGATGAGCAGTTCTTC; CDR3: CAISQLGLAGGLGDEQFF
D: .; size: .; J: TRBJ1-2; V: TRBV5-1; DNA: TGCGCCAGCAGCTTCACCGAGGGTTTCGATGGCTACACCTTC; CDR3: CASSFTEGFDGYTF
D: .; size: few; J: TRBJ2-5; V: TRBV6-5; DNA: TGTGCCAGCAGTTACTCTGGAGAAGAGACCCAGTACTTC; CDR3: CASSYSGEETQYF
D: TRBD2; size: .; J: TRBJ2-2; V: TRBV12-3/TRBV12-4; DNA: TGTGCCAGCAGACCCGGACTAGCGGGAGCCGGCACCGGGGAGCTGTTTTTT; CDR3: CASRPGLAGAGTGELFF
D: TRBD1; size: many; J: TRBJ2-6; V: TRBV7-8; DNA: TGTGCCAGCAGCTTAGGGGCCGACAGGGCTGGGGCCAACGTCCTGACTTTC; CDR3: CASSLGADRAGANVLTF
D: TRBD1; size: few; J: TRBJ2-3; V: TRBV24-1; DNA: TGTGCCACATCCGGGACAGTAAGCACAGATACGCAGTATTTT; CDR3: CATSGTVSTDTQYF
D: .; size: .; J: TRBJ2-1; V: TRBV2; DNA: TGTGCCAGCAGTGAACAGGGAGGCGCCTACAATGAGCAGTTCTTC; CDR3: CASSEQGGAYNEQFF
D: .; size: .; J: TRBJ1-2; V: TRBV2; DNA: TGTGCCAGCAGAGATTACAGCGGCTACACCTTC; CDR3: CASRDYSGYTF
D: TRBD2; size: .; J: TRBJ2-2; V: TRBV12-3/TRBV12-4; DNA: TGTGCCAGCATCCTTCCCGTAAGCGGGAGGGCCTTGGGCGGGGAGCTGTTTTTT; CDR3: CASILPVSGRALGGELFF
D: .; size: few; J: TRBJ1-2; V: TRBV27; DNA: TGTGCCAGCAGTTTTACCAGGGGTGCGGGCTATGGCTACACCTTC; CDR3: CASSFTRGAGYGYTF
D: TRBD1; size: few; J: TRBJ2-5; V: TRBV27; DNA: TGTGCCAGCAGTCCGCACAGGGGGCCTTGGGAGACCCAGTACTTC; CDR3: CASSPHRGPWETQYF
D: .; size: once; J: TRBJ2-3; V: TRBV7-2; DNA: TGTGCCAGCAGCTTAGGGGCTAGCTATGAGGATACGCAGTATTTT; CDR3: CASSLGASYEDTQYF
D: .; size: .; J: TRBJ1-2; V: TRBV5-6; DNA: TGTGCCAGCAGCTCCGGGACAAACAACTATGGCTACACCTTC; CDR3: CASSSGTNNYGYTF
D: .; size: .; J: TRBJ1-4; V: TRBV28; DNA: TGTGCCAGCAGTGCAGGGACTAATGAAAAACTGTTTTTT; CDR3: CASSAGTNEKLFF
D: .; size: .; J: TRBJ2-5; V: TRBV21-1; DNA: TGTGCCAGCGCAAGAAGGTGGGCAGAGACCCAGTACTTC; CDR3: CASARRWAETQYF
D: .; size: few; J: TRBJ2-6; V: TRBV12-3/TRBV12-4; DNA: TGTGCCAGCAGACCCCCAGGGACTGGGGCCAACGTCCTGACTTTC; CDR3: CASRPPGTGANVLTF
D: .; size: many; J: TRBJ2-2; V: TRBV3-1; DNA: TGTGCCAGCAGCCTCTCTCACACCGGGGAGCTGTTTTTT; CDR3: CASSLSHTGELFF
D: .; size: few; J: TRBJ2-1; V: TRBV20-1; DNA: TGCAGTGCTAGGCCTCAACAAGTGGCAAGGTCTGAGCAGTTCTTC; CDR3: CSARPQQVARSEQFF
D: .; size: .; J: TRBJ1-1; V: TRBV18; DNA: TGTGCCAGCTCTGGGACTCCTCAGGTCTGGGCTGAAGCTTTCTTT; CDR3: CASSGTPQVWAEAFF
D: TRBD2; size: .; J: TRBJ2-1; V: TRBV11-2; DNA: TGTGCCAGCAGCCGACTCCGGACTAGCGGGTCCCGCTCCTACAATGAGCAGTTCTTC; CDR3: CASSRLRTSGSRSYNEQFF
D: .; size: few; J: TRBJ2-7; V: TRBV20-1; DNA: TGCAGTGCTAGGGGCAGGGTATCCTACGAGCAGTACTTC; CDR3: CSARGRVSYEQYF
D: TRBD1; size: many; J: TRBJ2-5; V: TRBV29-1; DNA: TGCAGCGAAGTCTCACAGGGGGGGACCCAGTACTTC; CDR3: CSEVSQGGTQYF
D: .; size: few; J: TRBJ2-7; V: TRBV20-1; DNA: TGCAGTGCTCCGGGGGCTACCTCCTACGAGCAGTACTTC; CDR3: CSAPGATSYEQYF
D: TRBD1; size: .; J: TRBJ1-5; V: TRBV12-3/TRBV12-4; DNA: TGTGCCACCTCCCTCGCCGGGACAGGGGATCAGCCCCAGCATTTT; CDR3: CATSLAGTGDQPQHF
D: .; size: .; J: TRBJ2-5; V: TRBV30; DNA: TGTGCCTGGAGTTCGGCTAGCAGGGGCAATGAGCAGTACTTC; CDR3: CAWSSASRGNEQYF
D: .; size: .; J: TRBJ1-4; V: TRBV6-5; DNA: TGTGCCAGCAGTGACACCGTTGCAACTAATGAAAAACTGTTTTTT; CDR3: CASSDTVATNEKLFF
D: .; size: few; J: TRBJ2-3; V: TRBV9; DNA: TGTGCCAGCAGCGTCGAGTCCACCGGTACAGATACGCAGTATTTT; CDR3: CASSVESTGTDTQYF
D: .; size: few; J: TRBJ2-7; V: TRBV10-3; DNA: TGTGCCATCAGTGCCCCGTGGCAGGCTGGGGGTGACGAGCAGTACTTC; CDR3: CAISAPWQAGGDEQYF
D: .; size: few; J: TRBJ2-7; V: TRBV7-3; DNA: TGTGCCAGCAGCTTAACCCCCGGGACCTACGAGCAGTACTTC; CDR3: CASSLTPGTYEQYF
D: .; size: .; J: TRBJ1-6; V: TRBV3-1; DNA: TGTGCCAGCAGCCTACACCCGGACAGTTTGGTCTATTCACCCCTCCACTTT; CDR3: CASSLHPDSLVYSPLHF
D: .; size: .; J: TRBJ2-1; V: TRBV30; DNA: TGTGCCGGGAGACCTACCTACAATGAGCAGTTCTTC; CDR3: CAGRPTYNEQFF
D: TRBD1; size: few; J: TRBJ2-1; V: TRBV20-1; DNA: TGCAGTGCTAGCGGGGACAGGATTAACAATGAGCAGTTCTTC; CDR3: CSASGDRINNEQFF
D: TRBD1; size: .; J: TRBJ1-4; V: TRBV5-1; DNA: TGCGCCAGCCGAAAGGACAGGGTATGGGAAAAACTGTTTTTT; CDR3: CASRKDRVWEKLFF
D: TRBD1; size: .; J: TRBJ2-1; V: TRBV12-3/TRBV12-4; DNA: TGTGCCAGCAGGAGCCTACAGGGGTGGCACAATGAGCAGTTCTTC; CDR3: CASRSLQGWHNEQFF
D: .; size: few; J: TRBJ2-1; V: TRBV7-2; DNA: TGTGCCAGCAGCTTAGTATTGCGACCTCCCCAGCAGTTCTTC; CDR3: CASSLVLRPPQQFF
D: .; size: few; J: TRBJ1-1; V: TRBV2; DNA: TGTGCCAGCAGTGAAGCGCTTTCCTCCGGCACTGAAGCTTTCTTT; CDR3: CASSEALSSGTEAFF
D: .; size: once; J: TRBJ2-6; V: TRBV5-6; DNA: TGTGCCAGCAGCTACGGAACCCCTGGGGCCAACGTCCTGACTTTC; CDR3: CASSYGTPGANVLTF
D: TRBD1; size: .; J: TRBJ2-5; V: TRBV11-2; DNA: TGTGCCAGCAGCGGAATGGGAAAAAGAACAGGGGGCGTTTTAGAGACCCAGTACTTC; CDR3: CASSGMGKRTGGVLETQYF
D: .; size: .; J: TRBJ2-1; V: TRBV30; DNA: TGTGCCTGGAGCCGAGGGGCCGCCAATGAGCAGTTCTTC; CDR3: CAWSRGAANEQFF
D: .; size: .; J: TRBJ2-7; V: TRBV7-9; DNA: TGTGCCAGCAGCGCGCTAGGGGGACAAGAAAACTCCTACGAGCAGTACTTC; CDR3: CASSALGGQENSYEQYF
D: .; size: few; J: TRBJ1-5; V: TRBV12-3/TRBV12-4; DNA: TGTGCCAGCAGTCCCATACATGACAGCTTAGGGCAGCCCCAGCATTTT; CDR3: CASSPIHDSLGQPQHF
D: TRBD1; size: .; J: TRBJ1-2; V: TRBV20-1; DNA: TGCAGTGCTAGAGTGTCGACAGGGGGCTCTGTCTATGGCTACACCTTC; CDR3: CSARVSTGGSVYGYTF
D: TRBD1; size: .; J: TRBJ1-2; V: TRBV6-1; DNA: TGTGCCAGCAGTCTACAGGGGGCCGGGGACTATGGCTACACCTTC; CDR3: CASSLQGAGDYGYTF
D: .; size: .; J: TRBJ1-4; V: TRBV20-1; DNA: TGCAGTGCTAGTGTAATCATAAATCTCCCAACTAATGAAAAACTGTTTTTT; CDR3: CSASVIINLPTNEKLFF
D: .; size: .; J: TRBJ2-1; V: TRBV7-8; DNA: TGTGCCAGCAGCTTAAACCAGCGGACATCCTACAATGAGCAGTTCTTC; CDR3: CASSLNQRTSYNEQFF
D: .; size: .; J: TRBJ1-3; V: TRBV4-1; DNA: TGCGCCAGCAGCCACCAGGGGACTGGAAACACCATATATTTT; CDR3: CASSHQGTGNTIYF